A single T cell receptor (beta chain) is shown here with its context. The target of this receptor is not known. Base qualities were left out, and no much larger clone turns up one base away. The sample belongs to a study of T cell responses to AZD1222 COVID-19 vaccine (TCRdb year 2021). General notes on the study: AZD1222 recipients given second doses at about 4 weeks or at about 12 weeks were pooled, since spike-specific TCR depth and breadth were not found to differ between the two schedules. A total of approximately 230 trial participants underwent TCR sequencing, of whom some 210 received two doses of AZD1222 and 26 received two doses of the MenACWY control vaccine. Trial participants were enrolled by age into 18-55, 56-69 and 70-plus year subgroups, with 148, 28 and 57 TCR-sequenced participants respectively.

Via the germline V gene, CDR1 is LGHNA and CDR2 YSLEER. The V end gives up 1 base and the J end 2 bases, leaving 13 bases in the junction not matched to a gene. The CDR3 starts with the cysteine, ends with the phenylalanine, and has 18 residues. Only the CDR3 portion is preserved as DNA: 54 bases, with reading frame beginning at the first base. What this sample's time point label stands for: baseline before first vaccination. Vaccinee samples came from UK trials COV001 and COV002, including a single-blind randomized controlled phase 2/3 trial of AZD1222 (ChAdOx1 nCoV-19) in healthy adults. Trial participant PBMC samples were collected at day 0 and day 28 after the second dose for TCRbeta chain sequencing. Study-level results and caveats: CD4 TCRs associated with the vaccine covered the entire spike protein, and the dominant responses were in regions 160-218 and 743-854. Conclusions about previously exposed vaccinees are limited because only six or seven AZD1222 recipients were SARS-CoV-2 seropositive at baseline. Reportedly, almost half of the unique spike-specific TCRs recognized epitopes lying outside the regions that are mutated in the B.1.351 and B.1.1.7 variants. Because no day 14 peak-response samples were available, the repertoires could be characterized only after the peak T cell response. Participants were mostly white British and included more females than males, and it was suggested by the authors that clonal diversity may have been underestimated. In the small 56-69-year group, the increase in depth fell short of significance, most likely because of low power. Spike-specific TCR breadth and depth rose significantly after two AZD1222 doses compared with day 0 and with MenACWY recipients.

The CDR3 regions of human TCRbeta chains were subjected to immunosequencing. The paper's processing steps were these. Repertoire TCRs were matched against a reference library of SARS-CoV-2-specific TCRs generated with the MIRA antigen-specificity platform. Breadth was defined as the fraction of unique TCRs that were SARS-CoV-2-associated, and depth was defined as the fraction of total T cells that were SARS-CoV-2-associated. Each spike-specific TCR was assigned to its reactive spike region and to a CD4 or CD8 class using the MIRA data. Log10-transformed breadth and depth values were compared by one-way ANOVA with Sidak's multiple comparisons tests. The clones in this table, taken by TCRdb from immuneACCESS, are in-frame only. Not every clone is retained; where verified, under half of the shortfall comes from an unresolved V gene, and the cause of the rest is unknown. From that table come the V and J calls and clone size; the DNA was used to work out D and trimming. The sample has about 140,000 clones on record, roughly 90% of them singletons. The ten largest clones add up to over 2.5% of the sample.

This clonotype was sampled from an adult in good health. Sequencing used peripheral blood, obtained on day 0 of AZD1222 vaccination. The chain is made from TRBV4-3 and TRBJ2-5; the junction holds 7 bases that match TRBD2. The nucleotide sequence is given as TGCGCCAGCAGCCAAGTTACCCCCCCAGGCGGGGGACAAGAGACCCAGTACTTC. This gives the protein CASSQVTPPGGGQETQYF.